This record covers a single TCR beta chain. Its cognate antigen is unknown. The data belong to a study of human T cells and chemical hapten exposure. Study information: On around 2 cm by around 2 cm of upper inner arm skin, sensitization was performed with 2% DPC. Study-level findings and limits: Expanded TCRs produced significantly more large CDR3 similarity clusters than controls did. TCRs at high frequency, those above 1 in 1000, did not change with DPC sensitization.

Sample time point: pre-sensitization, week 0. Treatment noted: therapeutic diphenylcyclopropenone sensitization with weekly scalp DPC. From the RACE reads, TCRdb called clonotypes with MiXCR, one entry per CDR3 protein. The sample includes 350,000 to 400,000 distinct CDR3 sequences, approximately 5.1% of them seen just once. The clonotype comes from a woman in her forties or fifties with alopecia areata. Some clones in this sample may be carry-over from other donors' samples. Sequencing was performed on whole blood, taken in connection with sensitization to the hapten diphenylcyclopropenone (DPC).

CDR3 amino acids: CASRFEGQYRVSHYEQYF. CDR3 sequence (DNA): TGTGCAAGTCGCTTCGAGGGACAGTACCGCGTTTCACACTACGAGCAGTACTTC. The gene calls are TRBV12-2 and TRBJ2-7; the D call TRBD1 from the table was never checked on the DNA. TRBV12-2 has pseudogene status. The CDR3 length is 18 residues.